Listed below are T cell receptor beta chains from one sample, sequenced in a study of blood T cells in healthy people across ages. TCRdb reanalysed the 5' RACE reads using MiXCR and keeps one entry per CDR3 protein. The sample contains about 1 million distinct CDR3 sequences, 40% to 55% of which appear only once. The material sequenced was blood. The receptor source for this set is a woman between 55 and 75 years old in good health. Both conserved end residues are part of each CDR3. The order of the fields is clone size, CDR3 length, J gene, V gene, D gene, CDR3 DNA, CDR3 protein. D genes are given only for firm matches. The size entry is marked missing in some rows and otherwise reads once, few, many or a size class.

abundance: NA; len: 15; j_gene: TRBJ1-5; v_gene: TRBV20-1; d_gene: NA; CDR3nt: TGCAGTGCTAGAGATGTGACAGACAATAAGCAGCCCCAGCATTTT; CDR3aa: CSARDVTDNKQPQHF
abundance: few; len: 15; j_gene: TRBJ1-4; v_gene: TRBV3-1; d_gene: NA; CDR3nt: TGTGCCAGCAGCCATAATCCCCGAGTGGGGGAAAAACTGTTTTTT; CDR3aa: CASSHNPRVGEKLFF
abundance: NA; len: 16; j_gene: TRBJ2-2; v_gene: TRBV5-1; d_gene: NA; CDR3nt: TGCGCCAGCAGCTTGGGTCGGAGTCATTACACCGGGGAGCTGTTTTTT; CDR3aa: CASSLGRSHYTGELFF
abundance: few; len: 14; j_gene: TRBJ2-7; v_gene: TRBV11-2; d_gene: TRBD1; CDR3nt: TGTGCCAGCAGCTTAGGGGGACAGGGACTCGAGCAGTACTTC; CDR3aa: CASSLGGQGLEQYF
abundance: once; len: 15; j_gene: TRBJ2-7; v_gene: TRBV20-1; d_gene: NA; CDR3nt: TGCAGTGCTAGAGTAGTGGGAGGAGTTTCCTACGAGCAGTACTTC; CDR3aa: CSARVVGGVSYEQYF
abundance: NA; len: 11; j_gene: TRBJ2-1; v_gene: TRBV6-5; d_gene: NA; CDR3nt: TGTGCCAGCAGTTACTCCGGGATGCAGTTCTTC; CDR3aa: CASSYSGMQFF
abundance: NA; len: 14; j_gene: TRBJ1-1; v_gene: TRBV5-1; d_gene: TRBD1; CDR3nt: TGCGCCAGCAGCTTAAGGGGGCGCGACACTGAAGCTTTCTTT; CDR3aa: CASSLRGRDTEAFF
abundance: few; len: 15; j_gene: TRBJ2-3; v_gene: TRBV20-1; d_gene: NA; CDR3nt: TGCAGTGCTAGAGACGCCGGGAGTGGTACAGATACGCAGTATTTT; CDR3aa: CSARDAGSGTDTQYF
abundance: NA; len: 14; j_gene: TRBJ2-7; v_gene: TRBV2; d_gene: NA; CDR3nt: TGTGCCAGCAACTCGGGAGACCCCTCCTACGAGCAGTACTTC; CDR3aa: CASNSGDPSYEQYF
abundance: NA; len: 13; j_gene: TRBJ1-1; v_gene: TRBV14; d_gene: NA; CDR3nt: TGTGCCAGCAGCCTCAATTTGAACACTGAAGCTTTCTTT; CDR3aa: CASSLNLNTEAFF
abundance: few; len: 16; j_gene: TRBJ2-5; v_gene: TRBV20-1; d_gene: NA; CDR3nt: TGCAGTGCTAGAGATTGGGGGACCTCTTCCCAAGAGACCCAGTACTTC; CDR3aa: CSARDWGTSSQETQYF
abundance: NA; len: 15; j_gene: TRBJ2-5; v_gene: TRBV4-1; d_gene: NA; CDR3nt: TGCGCCAGCAGCCAAGATCAATACAGGTCTGAGACCCAGTACTTC; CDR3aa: CASSQDQYRSETQYF
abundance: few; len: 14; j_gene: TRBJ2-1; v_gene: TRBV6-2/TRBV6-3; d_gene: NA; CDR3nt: TGTGCCAGCAAGGGATTGGCTGCTGGGAATGAGCAGTTCTTC; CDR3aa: CASKGLAAGNEQFF
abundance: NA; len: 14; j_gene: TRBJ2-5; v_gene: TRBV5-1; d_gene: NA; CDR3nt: TGCGCCAGCAGCTTGGGACCGGGGTACGAGACCCAGTACTTC; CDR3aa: CASSLGPGYETQYF
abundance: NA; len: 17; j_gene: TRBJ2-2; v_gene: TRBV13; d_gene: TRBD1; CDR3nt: TGTGCCAGCAGTCCAGAACCGGGACAGGGTCGGGCCGGGGAGCTGTTTTTT; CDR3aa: CASSPEPGQGRAGELFF
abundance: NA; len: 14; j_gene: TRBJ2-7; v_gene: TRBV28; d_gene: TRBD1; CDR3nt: TGTGCCAGCAGTACCAGGGGGCTCACCTACGAGCAGTACTTC; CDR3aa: CASSTRGLTYEQYF
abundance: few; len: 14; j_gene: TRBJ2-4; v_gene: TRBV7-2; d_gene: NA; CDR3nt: TGTGCCAGCAGCTTAGGGACAGTGGGGGACATTCAGTACTTC; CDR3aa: CASSLGTVGDIQYF
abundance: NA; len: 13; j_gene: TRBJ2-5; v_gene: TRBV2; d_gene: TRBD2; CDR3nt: TGTGCCGGCTGGACTAGCGGGCGTTACGAGCGGTACTTC; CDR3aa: CAGWTSGRYERYF
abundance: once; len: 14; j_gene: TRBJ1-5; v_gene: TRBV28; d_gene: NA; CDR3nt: TGTGCCAGCAGTGCCTCGGGGGGAATTCAGCCCCAGCATTTT; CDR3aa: CASSASGGIQPQHF
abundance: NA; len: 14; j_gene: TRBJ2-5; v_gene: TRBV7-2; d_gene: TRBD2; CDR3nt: TGTGCCAGCAGTTCGAGGACTAGCCGAGGTGAGCAGTACTTC; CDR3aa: CASSSRTSRGEQYF
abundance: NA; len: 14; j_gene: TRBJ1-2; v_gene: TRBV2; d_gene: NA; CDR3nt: TGTGCCAGCAGTGACTGGGGGGCTGACTATGGCTACACCTTC; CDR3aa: CASSDWGADYGYTF
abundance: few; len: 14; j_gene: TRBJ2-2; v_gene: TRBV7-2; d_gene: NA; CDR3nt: TGTGCCAGCAGCTCCGGACAAAACACCGGGGAGCTGTTTTTT; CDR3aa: CASSSGQNTGELFF
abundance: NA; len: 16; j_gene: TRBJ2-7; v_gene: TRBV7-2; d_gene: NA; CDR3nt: TGTGCCAGCAGCTTAGTGGTCTCTAAAGCCTCCTACGAGCAGTACTTC; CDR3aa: CASSLVVSKASYEQYF
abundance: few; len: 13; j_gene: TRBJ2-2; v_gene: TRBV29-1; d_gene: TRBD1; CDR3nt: TGCAGCACAGGGGAAGGGGGAACCGGGGAGCTGTTTTTT; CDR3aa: CSTGEGGTGELFF
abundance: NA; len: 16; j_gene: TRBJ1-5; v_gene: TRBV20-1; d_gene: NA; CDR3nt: TGCAGTGCTAGAGATAGCAGCGGGGGTAGCAATCAGCCCCAGCATTTT; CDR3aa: CSARDSSGGSNQPQHF
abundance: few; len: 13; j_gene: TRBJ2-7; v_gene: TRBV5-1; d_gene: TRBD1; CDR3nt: TGCGCCAGCAGCTGGGACAGGGAGGGCGAGCAGTACTTC; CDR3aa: CASSWDREGEQYF
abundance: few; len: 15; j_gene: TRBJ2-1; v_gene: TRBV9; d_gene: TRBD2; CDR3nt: TGTGCCAGCAGCCCACCTAGCGGGCGCTTAAATGAGCAGTTCTTC; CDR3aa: CASSPPSGRLNEQFF
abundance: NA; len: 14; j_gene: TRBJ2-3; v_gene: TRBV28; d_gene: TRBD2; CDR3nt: TGTGCCACCCGGACTAGCGGGAGCCCAGATACGCAGTATTTT; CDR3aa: CATRTSGSPDTQYF